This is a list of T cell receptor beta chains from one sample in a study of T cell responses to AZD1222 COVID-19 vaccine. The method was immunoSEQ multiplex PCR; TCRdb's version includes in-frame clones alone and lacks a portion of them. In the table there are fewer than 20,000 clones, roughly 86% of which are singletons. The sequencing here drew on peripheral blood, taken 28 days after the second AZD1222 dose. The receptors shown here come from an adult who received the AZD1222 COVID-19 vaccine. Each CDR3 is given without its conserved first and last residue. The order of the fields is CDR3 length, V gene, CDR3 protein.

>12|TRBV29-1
SVRGLLYQETQY
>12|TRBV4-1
ASSQEPGWFEAF
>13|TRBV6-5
ASSYSPGTSYGYT
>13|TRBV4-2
ASSQENQGFHEQF
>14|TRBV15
ATSGSGTGTYNEQF
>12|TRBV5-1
ASSWGQGDSPLH
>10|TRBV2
ASGIGGTEAF
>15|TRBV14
ASSLQAGRGSYNEQF
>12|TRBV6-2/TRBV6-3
ASSFSPGNTEAF
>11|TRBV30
AWSVGDDQPQH
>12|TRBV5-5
ASSLGLFRYGYT
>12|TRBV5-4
ASSRQGASTEAF
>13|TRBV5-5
ASSSWGLESDEQF
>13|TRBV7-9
ASSRLSYGTDTQY